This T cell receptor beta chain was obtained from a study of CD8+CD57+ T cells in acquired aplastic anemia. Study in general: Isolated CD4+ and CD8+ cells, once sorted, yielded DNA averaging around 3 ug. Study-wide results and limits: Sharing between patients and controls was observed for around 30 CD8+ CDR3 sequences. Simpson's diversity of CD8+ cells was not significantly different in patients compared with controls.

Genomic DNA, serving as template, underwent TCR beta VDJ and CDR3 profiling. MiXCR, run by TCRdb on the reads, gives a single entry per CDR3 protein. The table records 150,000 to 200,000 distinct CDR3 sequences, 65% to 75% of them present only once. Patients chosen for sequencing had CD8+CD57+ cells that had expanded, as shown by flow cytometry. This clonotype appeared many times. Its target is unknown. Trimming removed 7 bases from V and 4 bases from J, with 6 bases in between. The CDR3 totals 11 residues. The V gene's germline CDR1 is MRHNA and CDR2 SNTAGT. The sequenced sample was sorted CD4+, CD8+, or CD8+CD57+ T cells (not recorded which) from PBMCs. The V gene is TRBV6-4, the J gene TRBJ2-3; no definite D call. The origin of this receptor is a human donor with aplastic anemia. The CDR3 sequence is CASIFPDTQYF. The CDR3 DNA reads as TGTGCCAGCATATTTCCAGATACGCAGTATTTT.